This record covers a single T cell receptor beta chain. These data come from a study of blood T cell repertoires in COVID-19. Whole-study context: The United States, Italy and Spain provided the acute and convalescent COVID-19 samples. T cells, B-cell-depleted T cells, or PBMCs provided the cDNA or gDNA that served as material.

Per the original methods: Nucleated cell number was recorded as an estimate derived from reference gene primer amplification. The assay was immunoSEQ multiplex PCR, and TCRdb's table has in-frame clones only and misses some. Clone size and V and J calls were adopted from that table, with D and trimming inferred from the DNA. The table has about 160,000 clones, roughly 80% seen once. Seattle patients were enrolled during active infection and followed longitudinally. Input material: peripheral blood. The clonotype originates from a woman aged 40 to 50 with COVID-19, enrolled during active disease.

Here the CDR3 DNA reads TGTGCCAGCAGCTTGGCAGGGCAGAATCAGCCCCAGCATTTT. It yields the protein CASSLAGQNQPQHF. The gene calls are TRBV5-4 and TRBJ1-5, with a tentative D call TRBD1 (5 bases). V was pared by 0 bases and J by 4 bases, with 8 bases between. Germline CDR1 reads SGHNT; CDR2 reads YYREEE (reference sequence). CDR3 length: 14 amino acids.